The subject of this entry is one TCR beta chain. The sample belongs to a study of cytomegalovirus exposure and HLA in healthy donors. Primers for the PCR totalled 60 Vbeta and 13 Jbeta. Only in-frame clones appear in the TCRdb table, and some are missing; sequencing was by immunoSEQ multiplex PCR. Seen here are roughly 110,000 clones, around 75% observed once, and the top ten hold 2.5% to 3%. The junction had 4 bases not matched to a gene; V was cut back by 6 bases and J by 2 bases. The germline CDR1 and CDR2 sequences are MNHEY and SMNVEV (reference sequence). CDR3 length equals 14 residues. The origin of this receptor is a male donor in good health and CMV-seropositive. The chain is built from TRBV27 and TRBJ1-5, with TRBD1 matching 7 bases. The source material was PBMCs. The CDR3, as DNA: TGTGCCAGCAGACCAGGGACAGGCAATCAGCCCCAGCATTTT. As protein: CASRPGTGNQPQHF.